One and the same sample provided the 24 T cell receptor beta chains below, sequenced in a study of blood T cell repertoires in COVID-19. Measured with immunoSEQ multiplex PCR; TCRdb has only the in-frame clones, and not every one. The table has about 280,000 clones, around 89% seen once. The sequencing input was PBMCs or T cells enriched from blood (not recorded which). These receptors all stem from a woman aged 55-70 years in a cohort exposed to, infected with or recovered from COVID-19 (not recorded which).

The chain combines TRBV7-2 with TRBJ2-1; 14 bases fit TRBD2. From germline, CDR1 is SGHTA and CDR2 FQGNSA. Unmatched junction bases numbered 3, after V lost 0 bases and J lost 5 bases. The CDR3 covers 17 residues. As DNA, the CDR3 is TGTGCCAGCAGCTTAGCCAGGACTAGCGGGAGGAACAATGAGCAGTTCTTC. Amino acids: CASSLARTSGRNNEQFF.

This sequence joins TRBV5-1 and TRBJ2-1, with TRBD1 matching 9 bases. The germline CDR1 and CDR2 sequences are SGHRS and YFSETQ. The CDR3 loop spans 16 amino acids. V was clipped by 0 bases and J by 8 bases; unmatched bases: 9. CDR3 nucleotides: TGCGCCAGCAGCTTGGGCACCGGGACAGGGCTGGATGAGCAGTTCTTC. Translated, it gives CASSLGTGTGLDEQFF.

V usage is TRBV5-6 and J usage is TRBJ2-1; D remains unclear. Per germline, CDR1 SGHDT and CDR2 YYEEEE. CDR3 size: 12 residues. V dropped 7 bases and J dropped 6 bases, with 11 bases sitting between them. The CDR3 loop reads CASPRLSNEQFF. CDR3 coding DNA: TGTGCCAGCCCCAGGTTGTCCAATGAGCAGTTCTTC.

In its sample, this clone was seen once. The chain recombines TRBV9 with TRBJ2-3; D is unclear. V lost 4 bases and J lost 0, with 9 bases in between. Germline lookup yields CDR1 SGDLS and CDR2 YYNGEE. The CDR3 has 14 residues. CDR3: CASSPSSSTDTQYF. CDR3 DNA: TGTGCCAGCAGCCCGAGTTCTAGCACAGATACGCAGTATTTT.

This clone was seen just once. This chain connects TRBV18 to TRBJ2-7; 10 nucleotides align to TRBD2. The CDR3 has 15 amino acids. The germline V gene has CDR1 KGHSH and CDR2 LQKENI. After removal of 3 bases from V and 1 base from J, the junction contained 3 bases not matched to a gene. The CDR3 protein is CASSPVAGGSYEQYF. In DNA form, the CDR3 reads TGTGCCAGCTCACCCGTAGCGGGAGGTTCCTACGAGCAGTACTTC.

This sequence joins TRBV5-4 and TRBJ2-2; TRBD2 aligns across 11 bases. J lost 4 bases, V lost 2 bases, and 1 base had no gene match. Germline values: CDR1 SGHNT, CDR2 YYREEE (reference sequence). CDR3 length equals 15 residues. CDR3 nucleotides: TGTGCCAGCAGCTTCGGGACTAGCGGCACCGGGGAGCTGTTTTTT. It translates to CASSFGTSGTGELFF.

The chain combines TRBV28 with TRBJ1-1, with 8 nucleotides matching TRBD1. The CDR3 is 15 amino acids. Germline CDR1 is MDHEN and CDR2 is SYDVKM. V lost 5 bases to trimming and J lost 5 bases; unmatched junction nucleotides: 10. CDR3 sequence reads: CASSPLDRVGTEAFF. For the CDR3, the DNA is TGTGCCAGCAGTCCCCTGGACAGGGTGGGAACTGAAGCTTTCTTT.

The V and J genes are TRBV13 and TRBJ2-1; 7 bases agree with TRBD1. The CDR3 is 13 residues long. V lost 3 bases and J lost 5; bases outside the gene matches: 1. CDR1 and CDR2 from the germline V gene are PRHDT and FYEKMQ (reference sequence). CDR3 sequence reads: CASSFQGDNEQFF. The DNA for the CDR3 is TGTGCCAGCAGCTTCCAGGGGGACAATGAGCAGTTCTTC.

This chain joins TRBV21-1 and TRBJ1-1; the table's D gene call, TRBD1, was not cross checked with the DNA. TRBV21-1 is a documented pseudogene. This CDR3 has 16 amino acids. CDR3 in DNA: TGTGCCAGCAGCAAAGCGGGGACAACAATGAACACTGAAGCTTTCTTT. Protein sequence: CASSKAGTTMNTEAFF.

The V and J genes are TRBV21-1 and TRBJ2-6; TRBD2, the table's D call, lacks a check against the DNA. TRBV21-1 is recorded as a pseudogene. The CDR3 extends over 18 amino acids. DNA for the CDR3: TGTGCCAGCAGCAGCGCGACTAGCGAGAGTGCTGGGGCCAACGTCCTGACTTTC. As protein: CASSSATSESAGANVLTF.

J is TRBJ1-1 and V is TRBV28; a possible D gene is TRBD1 (5 bases). V shed 3 bases and J shed 5 bases, with 16 bases lying between them. Per the germline V gene, CDR1 is MDHEN and CDR2 is SYDVKM. This CDR3 contains 15 residues. The CDR3 DNA sequence: TGTGCCAGCAGTTTCCTGTTGGGGGAGGGGACTGAAGCTTTCTTT. Amino acids: CASSFLLGEGTEAFF.

This clone was seen just once. DNA of the CDR3: TGTGCCAGTAGCAGCCGGGACAGGGGAGATTCACCCCTCCACTTT. Translated: CASSSRDRGDSPLHF. The rearrangement uses TRBV19 and TRBJ1-6; the match to TRBD1 covers 10 bases. The trim removed 6 bases at V and 8 bases at J, leaving 7 bases unmatched. Germline CDR1 reads LNHDA; CDR2 reads SQIVND (reference sequence). The CDR3 is 15 amino acids. The full variable domain, in which reference TRBV19 and TRBJ1-6 provide the parts outside the CDR3, is DGGITQSPKYLFRKEGQNVTLSCEQNLNHDAMYWYRQDPGQGLRLIYYSQIVNDFQKGDIAEGYSVSREKKESFPLTVTSAQKNPTAFYLCASSSRDRGDSPLHFGNGTRLTVT.

The V gene is TRBV15, the J gene TRBJ1-3; no firm D call. V was trimmed by 1 base and J by 7 bases, leaving 11 bases between them. The germline gives CDR1 LNHNV, CDR2 YYDKDF (reference sequence). The CDR3 consists of 14 residues. The CDR3 DNA follows: TGTGCCACCAGCAGAGTCGGTGTGGAGAACACCATATATTTT. Encoded protein: CATSRVGVENTIYF.

The CDR3 sequence: CASSYDVAGGKEQFF. The CDR3 DNA is TGTGCCAGCAGTTACGATGTAGCGGGAGGAAAAGAGCAGTTCTTC. The chain carries TRBV6-5 and TRBJ2-1; 10 bases match TRBD2. Germline V CDR1 and CDR2: MNHEY, SVGAGI. Unmatched junction bases numbered 8, after V lost 2 bases and J lost 10 bases. This CDR3 is 15 amino acids long.

This chain links TRBV5-1 with TRBJ2-2; D perhaps matches TRBD1 (6 bases). CDR1 SGHRS and CDR2 YFSETQ come from the germline V gene. The CDR3 is 16 residues long. Between the trimmed V and J ends, which lost 2 bases and 0 bases, there was a span of 11 bases. The CDR3 reads CASSLQGPPNTGELFF. The CDR3 DNA follows: TGCGCCAGCAGCTTACAGGGCCCCCCGAACACCGGGGAGCTGTTTTTT.

The rearrangement uses TRBV5-1 and TRBJ2-1; a weak D match, TRBD2 (5 bases). The length of the CDR3 is 14 residues. The V gene's germline CDR1 is SGHRS and CDR2 YFSETQ. Trimming removed 3 bases from V and 3 bases from J, with 10 bases in between. CDR3 amino acids: CASSSGNLYNEQFF. Here the CDR3 DNA reads TGCGCCAGCAGCTCCGGGAACCTCTACAATGAGCAGTTCTTC.

The chain employs TRBV19 and TRBJ2-2; 8 nucleotides line up with TRBD2. J lost 0 bases, V lost 5 bases, and 11 bases had no gene match. Germline CDR1 LNHDA, CDR2 SQIVND (reference sequence). The CDR3 consists of 18 residues. CDR3 bases: TGTGCCAGTAGTCCCCGGGGGGGAGGAAGGGCGAACACCGGGGAGCTGTTTTTT. It encodes CASSPRGGGRANTGELFF.

The chain carries TRBV13 and TRBJ1-2; D uncertain. The germline gives CDR1 PRHDT, CDR2 FYEKMQ (reference sequence). This CDR3 is built from 14 residues. Trimming removed 0 bases from V and 4 bases from J, with 9 bases in between. DNA of the CDR3: TGTGCCAGCAGCTTAGGACAGTCTTTCTATGGCTACACCTTC. The encoded protein is CASSLGQSFYGYTF.

The CDR3 bases are TGTGCCAGCAGGCAGAACAGGGGGACCGGGGAGCTGTTTTTT. Protein sequence: CASRQNRGTGELFF. The V gene is TRBV6-5, the J gene TRBJ2-2; 8 bases are shared with TRBD1. The length of the CDR3 is 14 residues. Per germline, CDR1 MNHEY and CDR2 SVGAGI. With V trimmed by 6 bases and J by 5 bases, 5 bases remained unmatched.

The chain links TRBV21-1 to TRBJ1-1; the table calls TRBD1, which could not be checked here. TRBV21-1 is annotated as a pseudogene. The length of the CDR3 is 13 residues. CDR3 bases: TGTGCCAGCAGCAGCACAGGGGGTACTGAAGCTTTCTTT. Translated, it gives CASSSTGGTEAFF.

The chain employs TRBV5-1 and TRBJ1-2; D may be TRBD1 (6 bases). CDR1 is SGHRS and CDR2 is YFSETQ in the germline V gene. The CDR3 has 14 residues. The V end lost 0 bases, the J end lost 3 bases, and 9 bases lay between the germline ends. The CDR3 reads CASSLAWGHYGYTF. The CDR3 DNA is TGCGCCAGCAGCTTGGCGTGGGGGCACTATGGCTACACCTTC.

The V gene is TRBV11-3, the J gene TRBJ2-3, with D maybe TRBD2 (6 bases). Looked up from germline, CDR1 is SGHNT and CDR2 is YENEEA. V lost 2 bases and J 2 bases, leaving 14 bases between the germline ends. CDR3 length equals 16 residues. The CDR3 nucleotides are TGTGCCAGCAGCTTATCGCGGGGAAGGGCCACAGATACGCAGTATTTT. Its protein is CASSLSRGRATDTQYF. Full variable domain (missing parts from reference TRBV11-3 and TRBJ2-3): EAGVVQSPRYKIIEKKQPVAFWCNPISGHNTLYWYLQNLGQGPELLIRYENEEAVDDSQLPKDRFSAERLKGVDSTLKIQPAELGDSAVYLCASSLSRGRATDTQYFGPGTRLTVL.

This clone was picked up one time. This chain connects TRBV28 to TRBJ2-1, with 9 positions matching TRBD2. The junction had 7 bases not matched to a gene; V was cut back by 5 bases and J by 2 bases. The V gene's germline CDR1 is MDHEN and CDR2 SYDVKM. The CDR3 is 16 amino acids. This chain's CDR3 is CASSQDSGSPYNEQFF. The CDR3 nucleotides read TGTGCCAGCAGTCAGGATAGCGGGAGCCCCTACAATGAGCAGTTCTTC.

At least ten counts were recorded for this clone. DNA for the CDR3: TGTGCCAGTAGTATACCCCTCCGGAGGGTGCGCACCGGGGAGCTGTTTTTT. This translates into CASSIPLRRVRTGELFF. The J gene is TRBJ2-2, the V gene TRBV19, with D maybe TRBD2 (6 bases). The germline CDR1 and CDR2 sequences are LNHDA and SQIVND (reference sequence). This CDR3 has 17 residues. Trimming took off 2 bases at V and 4 bases at J, with 17 bases between the two ends.